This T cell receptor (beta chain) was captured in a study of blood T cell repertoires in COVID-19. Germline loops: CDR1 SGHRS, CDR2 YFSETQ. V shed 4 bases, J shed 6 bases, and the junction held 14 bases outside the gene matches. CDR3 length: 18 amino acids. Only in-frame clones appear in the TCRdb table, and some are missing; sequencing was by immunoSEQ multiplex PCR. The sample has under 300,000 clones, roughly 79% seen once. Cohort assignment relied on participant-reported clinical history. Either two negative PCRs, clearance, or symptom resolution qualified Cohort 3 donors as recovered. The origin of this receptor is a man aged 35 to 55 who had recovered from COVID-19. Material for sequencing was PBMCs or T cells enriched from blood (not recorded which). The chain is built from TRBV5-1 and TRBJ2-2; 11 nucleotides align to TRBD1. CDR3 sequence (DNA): TGCGCCAGCAGCCCAATCCCACCGGGACAGGGGGTTTCCGGGGAGCTGTTTTTT. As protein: CASSPIPPGQGVSGELFF. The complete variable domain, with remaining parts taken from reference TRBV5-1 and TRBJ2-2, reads KAGVTQTPRYLIKTRGQQVTLSCSPISGHRSVSWYQQTPGQGLQFLFEYFSETQRNKGNFPGRFSGRQFSNSRSEMNVSTLELGDSALYLCASSPIPPGQGVSGELFFGEGSRLTVL.